The clone carrying this TCR beta chain was seen only a few times. Its antigen is unknown. These data come from a study of cytomegalovirus exposure and HLA in healthy donors. Looking at the study overall: An analysis done earlier identified more than 100 million unique TCR beta sequences from 150 million to 200 million T cells.

With 7 bases removed from V and 5 bases from J, the gap between germline ends came to 11 bases. The V gene's germline CDR1 is MGHDK and CDR2 SYGVNS. The CDR3 extends over 12 amino acids. The PCR employed 60 Vbeta primers together with 13 Jbeta primers. Profiling relied on immunoSEQ multiplex PCR, and the TCRdb table lists in-frame clones only, not all of them. The sample consists of tens of thousands of clones, approximately 72% of them appearing once. Findings and caveats of the study: Later work found most CMV-associated TCR beta chains apparently HLA-restricted. What TCR beta sequences reportedly achieved was accurate prediction of HLA-A and HLA-B alleles in most subjects.

The chain is built from TRBV25-1 and TRBJ1-1; weak D call: TRBD1 (6 bases). Sequences were obtained from PBMCs. This receptor was taken from a woman in her thirties or forties in good health and CMV-seropositive. CDR3: CASTTGLTEAFF. As DNA, the CDR3 is TGTGCCAGCACCACAGGGTTAACTGAAGCTTTCTTT.